Given below is one TCR beta chain in context. The sample comes from a study of blood T cell repertoires in COVID-19. Self-reported history from a screening survey and questionnaire set each donor's cohort. V gave up 0 bases and J gave up 4 bases, with 9 bases separating them. CDR3 length: 13 amino acids. Germline V gene data show CDR1 as GTSNPN and CDR2 as SVGIG (reference sequence). In the original workflow: Scientists estimated how many nucleated cells there were by amplifying reference gene primers. Clones were sequenced by immunoSEQ multiplex PCR, and TCRdb holds only the in-frame ones, with some missing. From that table come the V and J calls and clone size; the DNA was used to work out D and trimming. Of roughly 200,000 clones in the sample, 70% to 90% were seen once.

The TCR sequence derives from a woman aged 40-49 years with acute COVID-19. V gene TRBV30 combines with J gene TRBJ1-2; a possible D gene is TRBD1 (5 bases). Material for sequencing was PBMCs or T cells enriched from blood (not recorded which). The CDR3 DNA is TGTGCCTGGAGTGTAGGGGAAGGCTATGGCTACACCTTC. Amino acid sequence: CAWSVGEGYGYTF.